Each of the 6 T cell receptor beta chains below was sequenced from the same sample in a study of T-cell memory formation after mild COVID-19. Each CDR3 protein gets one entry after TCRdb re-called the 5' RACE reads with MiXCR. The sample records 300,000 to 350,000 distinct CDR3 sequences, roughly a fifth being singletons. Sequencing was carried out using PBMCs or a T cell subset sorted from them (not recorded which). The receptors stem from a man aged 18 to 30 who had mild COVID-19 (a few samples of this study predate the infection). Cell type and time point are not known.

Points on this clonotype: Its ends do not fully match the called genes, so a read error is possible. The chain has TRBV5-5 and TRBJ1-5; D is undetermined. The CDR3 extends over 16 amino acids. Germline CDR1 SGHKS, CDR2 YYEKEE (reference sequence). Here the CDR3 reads CASSLFSPTSKQPQHF. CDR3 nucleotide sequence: TGTGCCAGCAGCTTGTTTAGCCCCACCAGCAAACAGCCCCAGCATTTT.

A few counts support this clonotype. The CDR3 spells CASSFVDRGLGEQYF. The CDR3 bases are TGTGCCAGCAGCTTCGTGGACAGGGGGCTAGGGGAGCAGTACTTC. This chain joins TRBV13 and TRBJ2-7; 11 bases are shared with TRBD1. The CDR3 extends over 15 amino acids. Germline values: CDR1 PRHDT, CDR2 FYEKMQ (reference sequence). V shed 3 bases and J 7 bases; nucleotides not matched to a gene: 8.

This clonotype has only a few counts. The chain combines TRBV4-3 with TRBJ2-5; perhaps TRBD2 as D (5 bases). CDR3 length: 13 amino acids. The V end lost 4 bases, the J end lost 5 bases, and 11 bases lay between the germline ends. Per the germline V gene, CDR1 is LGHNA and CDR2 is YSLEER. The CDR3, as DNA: TGCGCCAGCAGCCCGAACCGAGGGGAGACCCAGTACTTC. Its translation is CASSPNRGETQYF.

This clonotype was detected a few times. Here the CDR3 reads CASSSGVRDTQYF. As DNA, the CDR3 is TGTGCCAGCAGCTCCGGGGTCCGAGATACGCAGTATTTT. The chain combines TRBV7-2 with TRBJ2-3, with D perhaps matching TRBD2 (5 bases). Germline V gene lookup returns CDR1 SGHTA and CDR2 FQGNSA. This CDR3 contains 13 residues. V was cut by 4 bases and J by 5 bases, with 10 bases left in between.

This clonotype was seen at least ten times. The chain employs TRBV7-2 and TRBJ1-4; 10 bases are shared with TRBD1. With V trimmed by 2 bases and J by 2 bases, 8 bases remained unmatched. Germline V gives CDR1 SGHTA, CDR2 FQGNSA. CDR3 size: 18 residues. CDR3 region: CASSLRRQGALTNEKLFF. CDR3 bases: TGTGCCAGCAGCTTAAGGAGACAGGGGGCGCTTACTAATGAAAAACTGTTTTTT. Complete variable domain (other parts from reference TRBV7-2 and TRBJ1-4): GAGVSQSPSNKVTEKGKDVELRCDPISGHTALYWYRQSLGQGLEFLIYFQGNSAPDKSGLPSDRFSAERTGGSVSTLTIQRTQQEDSAVYLCASSLRRQGALTNEKLFFGSGTQLSVL.

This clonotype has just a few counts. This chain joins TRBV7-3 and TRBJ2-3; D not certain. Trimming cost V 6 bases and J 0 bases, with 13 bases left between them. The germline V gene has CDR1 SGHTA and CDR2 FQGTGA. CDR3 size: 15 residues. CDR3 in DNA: TGTGCCAGCAGTCGGACCGCTGCTAGCACAGATACGCAGTATTTT. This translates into CASSRTAASTDTQYF.